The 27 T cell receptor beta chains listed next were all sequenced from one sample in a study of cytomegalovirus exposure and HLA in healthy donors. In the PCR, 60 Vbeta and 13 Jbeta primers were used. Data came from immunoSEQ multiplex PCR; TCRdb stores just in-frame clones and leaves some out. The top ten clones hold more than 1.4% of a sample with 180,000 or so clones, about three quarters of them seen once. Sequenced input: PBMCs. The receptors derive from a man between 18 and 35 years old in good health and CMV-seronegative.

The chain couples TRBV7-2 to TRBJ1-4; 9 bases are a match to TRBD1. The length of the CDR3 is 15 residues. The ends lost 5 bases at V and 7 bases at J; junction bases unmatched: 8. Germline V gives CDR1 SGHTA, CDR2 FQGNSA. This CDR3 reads CASSPHRGLGEKLFF. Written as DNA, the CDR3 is TGTGCCAGCAGCCCCCACAGGGGGCTCGGTGAAAAACTGTTTTTT.

CDR3 nucleotides: TGTGCCAGCAGGAACAGGGGGATGAACACCGGGGAGCTGTTTTTT. Encoded protein: CASRNRGMNTGELFF. The chain carries TRBV7-8 and TRBJ2-2, with 8 bases identical to TRBD1. Trimming cost V 6 bases and J 1 base; bases outside gene matches: 4. Germline V lookup: CDR1 SGHVS, CDR2 FQNEAQ. CDR3 size: 15 residues.

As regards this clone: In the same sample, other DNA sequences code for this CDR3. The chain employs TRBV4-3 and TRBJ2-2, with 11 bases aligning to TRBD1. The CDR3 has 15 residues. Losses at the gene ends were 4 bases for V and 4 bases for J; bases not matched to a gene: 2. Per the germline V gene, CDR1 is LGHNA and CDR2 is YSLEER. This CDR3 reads CASSRGQGGTGELFF. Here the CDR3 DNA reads TGCGCCAGCAGCCGGGGACAGGGGGGCACCGGGGAGCTGTTTTTT.

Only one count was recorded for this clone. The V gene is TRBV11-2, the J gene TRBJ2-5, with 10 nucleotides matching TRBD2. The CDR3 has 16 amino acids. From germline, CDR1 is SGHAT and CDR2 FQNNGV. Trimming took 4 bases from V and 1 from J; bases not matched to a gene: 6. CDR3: CASSYTGTSVQETQYF. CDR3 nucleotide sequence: TGTGCCAGCAGCTATACCGGGACTAGCGTCCAAGAGACCCAGTACTTC.

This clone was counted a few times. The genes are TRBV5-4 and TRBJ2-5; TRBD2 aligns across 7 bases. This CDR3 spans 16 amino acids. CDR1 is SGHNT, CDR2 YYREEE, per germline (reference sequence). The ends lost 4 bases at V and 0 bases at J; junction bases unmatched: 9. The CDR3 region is CASSPGLGVNQETQYF. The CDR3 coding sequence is TGTGCCAGCAGCCCAGGACTAGGCGTTAACCAAGAGACCCAGTACTTC.

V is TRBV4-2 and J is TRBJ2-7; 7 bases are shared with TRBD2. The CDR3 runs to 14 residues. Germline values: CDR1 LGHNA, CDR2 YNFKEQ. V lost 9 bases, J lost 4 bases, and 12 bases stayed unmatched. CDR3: CASKYWGGAYEQYF. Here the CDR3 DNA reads TGTGCCAGTAAATACTGGGGGGGAGCATACGAGCAGTACTTC.

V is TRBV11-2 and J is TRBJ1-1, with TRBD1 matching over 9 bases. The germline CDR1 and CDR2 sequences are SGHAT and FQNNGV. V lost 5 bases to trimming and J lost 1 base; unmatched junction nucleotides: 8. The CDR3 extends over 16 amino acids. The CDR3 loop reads CASSPRTGESNTEAFF. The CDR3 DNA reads TGTGCCAGCAGCCCTCGGACAGGGGAATCGAACACTGAAGCTTTCTTT.

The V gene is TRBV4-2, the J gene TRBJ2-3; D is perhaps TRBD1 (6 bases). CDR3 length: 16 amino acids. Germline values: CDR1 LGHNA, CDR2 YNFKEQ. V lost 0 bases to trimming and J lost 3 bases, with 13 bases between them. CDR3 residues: CASSQESRGGTDTQYF. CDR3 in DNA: TGTGCCAGCAGCCAAGAAAGTCGAGGGGGAACAGATACGCAGTATTTT.

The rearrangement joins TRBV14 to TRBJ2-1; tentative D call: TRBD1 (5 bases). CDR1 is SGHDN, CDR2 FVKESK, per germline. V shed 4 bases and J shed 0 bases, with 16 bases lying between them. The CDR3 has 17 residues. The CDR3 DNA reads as TGTGCCAGCAGCCTAACACGACAGTCGAGCTCCTACAATGAGCAGTTCTTC. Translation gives CASSLTRQSSSYNEQFF.

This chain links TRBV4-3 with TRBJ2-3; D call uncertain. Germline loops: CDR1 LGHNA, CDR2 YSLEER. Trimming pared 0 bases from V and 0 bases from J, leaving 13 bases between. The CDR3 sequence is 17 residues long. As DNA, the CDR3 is TGCGCCAGCAGCCAAGATCTTCCGAGATGGAGCACAGATACGCAGTATTTT. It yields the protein CASSQDLPRWSTDTQYF.

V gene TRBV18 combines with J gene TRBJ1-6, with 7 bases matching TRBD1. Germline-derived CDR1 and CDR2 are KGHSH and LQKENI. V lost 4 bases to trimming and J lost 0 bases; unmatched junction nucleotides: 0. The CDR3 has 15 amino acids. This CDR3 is CASSRDSSYNSPLHF. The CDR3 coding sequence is TGTGCCAGCTCACGGGACAGCTCCTATAATTCACCCCTCCACTTT.

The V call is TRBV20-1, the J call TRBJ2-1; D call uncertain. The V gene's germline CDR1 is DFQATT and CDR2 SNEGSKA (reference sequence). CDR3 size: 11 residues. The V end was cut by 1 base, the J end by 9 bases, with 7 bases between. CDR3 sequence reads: CSARAGGEQFF. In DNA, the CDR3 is TGCAGTGCTAGAGCTGGCGGTGAGCAGTTCTTC.

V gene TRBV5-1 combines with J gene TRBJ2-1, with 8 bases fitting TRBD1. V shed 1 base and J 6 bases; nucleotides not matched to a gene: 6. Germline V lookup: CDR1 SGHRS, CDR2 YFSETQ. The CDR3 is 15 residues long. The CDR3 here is CASSLLGRGPNEQFF. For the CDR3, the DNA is TGCGCCAGCAGCTTGCTGGGCAGGGGGCCCAATGAGCAGTTCTTC.

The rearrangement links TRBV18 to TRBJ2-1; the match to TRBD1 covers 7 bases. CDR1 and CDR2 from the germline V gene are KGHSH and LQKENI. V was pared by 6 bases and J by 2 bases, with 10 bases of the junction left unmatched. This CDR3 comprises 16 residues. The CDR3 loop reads CASSREGQPTYNEQFF. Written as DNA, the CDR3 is TGTGCCAGCTCTCGTGAGGGACAGCCAACCTACAATGAGCAGTTCTTC. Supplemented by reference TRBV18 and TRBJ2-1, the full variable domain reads NAGVMQNPRHLVRRRGQEARLRCSPMKGHSHVYWYRQLPEEGLKFMVYLQKENIIDESGMPKERFSAEFPKEGPSILRIQQVVRGDSAAYFCASSREGQPTYNEQFFGPGTRLTVL.

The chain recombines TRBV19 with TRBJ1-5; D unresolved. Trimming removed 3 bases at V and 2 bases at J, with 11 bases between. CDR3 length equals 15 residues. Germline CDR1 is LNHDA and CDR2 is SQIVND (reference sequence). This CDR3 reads CASSMLGSGNQPQHF. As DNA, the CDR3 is TGTGCCAGTAGTATGCTTGGTAGTGGCAATCAGCCCCAGCATTTT.

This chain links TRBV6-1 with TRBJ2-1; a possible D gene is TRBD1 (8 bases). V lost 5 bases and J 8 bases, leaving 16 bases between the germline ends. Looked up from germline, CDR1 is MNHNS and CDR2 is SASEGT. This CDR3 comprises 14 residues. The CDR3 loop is CASSWTGRADEQFF. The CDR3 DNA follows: TGTGCCAGCAGTTGGACAGGGAGGGCCGATGAGCAGTTCTTC.

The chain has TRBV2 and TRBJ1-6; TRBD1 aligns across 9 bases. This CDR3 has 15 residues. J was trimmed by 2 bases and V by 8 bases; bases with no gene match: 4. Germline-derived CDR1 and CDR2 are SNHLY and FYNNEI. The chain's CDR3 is CASGGQGTYNSPLHF. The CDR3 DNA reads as TGTGCCAGCGGAGGACAGGGGACCTATAATTCACCCCTCCACTTT.

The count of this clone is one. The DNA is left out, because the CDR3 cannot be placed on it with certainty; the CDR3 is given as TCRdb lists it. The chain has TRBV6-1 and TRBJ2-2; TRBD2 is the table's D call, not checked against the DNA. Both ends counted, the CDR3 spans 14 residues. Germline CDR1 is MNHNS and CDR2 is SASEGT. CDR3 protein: CASIQGLRAGELFF.

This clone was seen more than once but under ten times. The CDR3 region has the DNA TGTGCCTGGGGCCGCGGGGACTCTGGGGCCAACGTCCTGACTTTC. This sequence encodes CAWGRGDSGANVLTF. V usage is TRBV30 and J usage is TRBJ2-6, with D possibly matching TRBD2 (6 bases). V lost 5 bases and J 0 bases, leaving 11 bases between the germline ends. The germline V gene has CDR1 GTSNPN and CDR2 SVGIG (reference sequence). This CDR3 spans 15 amino acids.

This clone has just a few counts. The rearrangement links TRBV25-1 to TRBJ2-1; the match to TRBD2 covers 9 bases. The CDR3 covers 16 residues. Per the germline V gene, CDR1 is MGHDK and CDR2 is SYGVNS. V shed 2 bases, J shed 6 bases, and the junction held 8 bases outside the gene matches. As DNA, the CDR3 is TGTGCCAGCAGTGAAGACGGCGGGGGGGCCATCAATGAGCAGTTCTTC. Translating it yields CASSEDGGGAINEQFF. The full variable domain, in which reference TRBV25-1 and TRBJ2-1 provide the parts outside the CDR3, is EADIYQTPRYLVIGTGKKITLECSQTMGHDKMYWYQQDPGMELHLIHYSYGVNSTEKGDLSSESTVSRIRTEHFPLTLESARPSHTSQYLCASSEDGGGAINEQFFGPGTRLTVL.

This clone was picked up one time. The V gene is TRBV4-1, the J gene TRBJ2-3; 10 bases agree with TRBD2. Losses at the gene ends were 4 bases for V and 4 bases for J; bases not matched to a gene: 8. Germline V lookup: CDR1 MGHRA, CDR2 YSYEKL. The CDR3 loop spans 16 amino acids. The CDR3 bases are TGCGCCAGCAGCCCTGTCCCAGCGGGAGGGGCAGATACGCAGTATTTT. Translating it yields CASSPVPAGGADTQYF.

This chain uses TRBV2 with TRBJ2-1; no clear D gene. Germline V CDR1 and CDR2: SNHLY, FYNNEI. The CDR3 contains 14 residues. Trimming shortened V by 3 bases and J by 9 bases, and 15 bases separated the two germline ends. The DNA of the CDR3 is TGTGCCAGCAGTGAGATGTCGGTGGTTGGTGAGCAGTTCTTC. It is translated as CASSEMSVVGEQFF.

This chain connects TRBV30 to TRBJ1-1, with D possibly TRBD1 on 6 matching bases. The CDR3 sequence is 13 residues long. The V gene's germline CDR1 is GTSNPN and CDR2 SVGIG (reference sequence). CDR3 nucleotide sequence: TGTGCTGTTCGTACTGAGGGGGATACTGAAGCTTTCTTT. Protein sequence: CAVRTEGDTEAFF.

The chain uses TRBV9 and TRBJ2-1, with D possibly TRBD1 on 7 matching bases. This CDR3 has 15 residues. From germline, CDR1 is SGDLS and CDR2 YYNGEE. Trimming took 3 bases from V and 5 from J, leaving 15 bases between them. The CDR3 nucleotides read TGTGCCAGCAGCGCGAGAGCAGGGGGGAACAATGAGCAGTTCTTC. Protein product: CASSARAGGNNEQFF.

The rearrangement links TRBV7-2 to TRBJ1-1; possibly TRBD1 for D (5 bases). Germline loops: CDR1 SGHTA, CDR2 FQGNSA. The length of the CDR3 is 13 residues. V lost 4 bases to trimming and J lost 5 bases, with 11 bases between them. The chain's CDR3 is CASSSYRLTEAFF. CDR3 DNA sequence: TGTGCCAGCAGCTCATACAGGTTAACTGAAGCTTTCTTT. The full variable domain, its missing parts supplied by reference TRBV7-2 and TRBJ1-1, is GAGVSQSPSNKVTEKGKDVELRCDPISGHTALYWYRQSLGQGLEFLIYFQGNSAPDKSGLPSDRFSAERTGGSVSTLTIQRTQQEDSAVYLCASSSYRLTEAFFGQGTRLTVV.

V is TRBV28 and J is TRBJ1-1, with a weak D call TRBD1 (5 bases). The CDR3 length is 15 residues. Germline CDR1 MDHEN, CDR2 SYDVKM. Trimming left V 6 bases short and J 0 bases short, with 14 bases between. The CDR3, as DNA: TGTGCCAGCAGCAGCAGACAGCCCATGAACACTGAAGCTTTCTTT. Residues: CASSSRQPMNTEAFF.

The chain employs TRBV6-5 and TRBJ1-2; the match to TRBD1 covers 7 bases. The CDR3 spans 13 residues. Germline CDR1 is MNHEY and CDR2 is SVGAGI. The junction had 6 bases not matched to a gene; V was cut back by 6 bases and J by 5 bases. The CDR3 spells CASRTTGDYGYTF. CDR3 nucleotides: TGTGCCAGCAGAACTACAGGGGATTATGGCTACACCTTC.